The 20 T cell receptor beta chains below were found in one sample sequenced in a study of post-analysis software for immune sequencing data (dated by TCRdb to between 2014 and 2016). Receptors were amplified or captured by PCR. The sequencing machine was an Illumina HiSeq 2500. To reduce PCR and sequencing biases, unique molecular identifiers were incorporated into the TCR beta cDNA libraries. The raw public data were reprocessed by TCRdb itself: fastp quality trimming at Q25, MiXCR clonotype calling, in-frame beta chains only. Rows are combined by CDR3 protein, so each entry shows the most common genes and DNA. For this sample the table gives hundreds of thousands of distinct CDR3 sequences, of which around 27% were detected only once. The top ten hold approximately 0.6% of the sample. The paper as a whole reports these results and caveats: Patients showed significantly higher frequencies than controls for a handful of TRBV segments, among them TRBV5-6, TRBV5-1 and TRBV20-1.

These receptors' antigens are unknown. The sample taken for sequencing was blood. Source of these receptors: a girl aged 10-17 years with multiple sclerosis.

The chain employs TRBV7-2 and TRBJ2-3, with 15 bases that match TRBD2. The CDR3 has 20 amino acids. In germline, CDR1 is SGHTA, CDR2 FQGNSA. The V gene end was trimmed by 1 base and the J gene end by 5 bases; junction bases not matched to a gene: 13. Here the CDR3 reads CASSLVAGRGTSGRRDTQYF. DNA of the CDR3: TGTGCCAGCAGCTTAGTTGCCGGGAGAGGGACTAGCGGGAGGAGAGATACGCAGTATTTT.

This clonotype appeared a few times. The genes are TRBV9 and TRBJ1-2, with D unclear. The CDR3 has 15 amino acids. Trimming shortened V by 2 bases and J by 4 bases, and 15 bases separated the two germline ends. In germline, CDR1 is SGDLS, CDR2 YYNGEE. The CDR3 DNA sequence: TGTGCCAGCAGCGTTCATGGGAATCCCAGCTATGGCTACACCTTC. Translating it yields CASSVHGNPSYGYTF.

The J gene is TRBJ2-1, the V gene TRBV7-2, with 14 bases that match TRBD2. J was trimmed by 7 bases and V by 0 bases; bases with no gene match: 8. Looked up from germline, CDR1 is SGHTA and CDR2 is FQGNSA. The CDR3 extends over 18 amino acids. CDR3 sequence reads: CASSLAEGLAGERNEQFF. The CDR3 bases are TGTGCCAGCAGCTTAGCCGAGGGACTAGCGGGGGAAAGGAATGAGCAGTTCTTC.

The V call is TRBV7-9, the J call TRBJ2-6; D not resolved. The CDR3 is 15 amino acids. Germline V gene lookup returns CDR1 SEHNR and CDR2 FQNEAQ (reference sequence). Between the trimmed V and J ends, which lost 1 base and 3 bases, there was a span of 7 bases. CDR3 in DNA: TGTGCCAGCAGCTTAGGTTCGATTGGGGCCAACGTCCTGACTTTC. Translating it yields CASSLGSIGANVLTF.

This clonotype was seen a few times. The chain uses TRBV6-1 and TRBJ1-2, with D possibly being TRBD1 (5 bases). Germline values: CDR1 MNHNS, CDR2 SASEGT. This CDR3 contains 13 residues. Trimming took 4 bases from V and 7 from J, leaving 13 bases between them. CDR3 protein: CASSAGTEVGYTF. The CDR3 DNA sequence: TGTGCCAGCAGTGCCGGGACTGAAGTTGGCTACACCTTC.

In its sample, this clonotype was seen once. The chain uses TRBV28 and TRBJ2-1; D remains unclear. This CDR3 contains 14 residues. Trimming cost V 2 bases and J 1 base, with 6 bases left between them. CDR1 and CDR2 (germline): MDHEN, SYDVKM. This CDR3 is CASSLDFSYNEQFF. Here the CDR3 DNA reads TGTGCCAGCAGTTTAGACTTTTCCTACAATGAGCAGTTCTTC.

The DNA of the CDR3 is TGCGCCAGCAGCTTGACAGGGAAGAGCACAGATACGCAGTATTTT. Amino acid sequence: CASSLTGKSTDTQYF. This rearrangement joins TRBV5-1 to TRBJ2-3; tentatively, D is TRBD1 (6 bases). This CDR3 has 15 amino acids. V lost 1 base, J lost 0 bases, and 9 bases lay in between. CDR1 and CDR2 from the germline V gene are SGHRS and YFSETQ.

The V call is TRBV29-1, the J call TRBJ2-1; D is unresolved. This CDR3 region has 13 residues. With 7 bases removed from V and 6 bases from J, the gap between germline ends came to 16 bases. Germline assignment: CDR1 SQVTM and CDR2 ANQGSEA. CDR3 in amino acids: CSAGLTSLNEQFF. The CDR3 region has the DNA TGCAGCGCGGGCCTCACGAGCCTCAATGAGCAGTTCTTC.

CDR3 loop: CASSSTGTRGGYTF. The CDR3 DNA is TGTGCCAGCAGCAGCACCGGGACACGGGGAGGCTACACCTTC. This chain connects TRBV7-2 to TRBJ1-2; tentative D call: TRBD1 (6 bases). Germline values: CDR1 SGHTA, CDR2 FQGNSA. Trimming removed 5 bases from V and 8 bases from J, with 18 bases in between. The CDR3 length is 14 residues.

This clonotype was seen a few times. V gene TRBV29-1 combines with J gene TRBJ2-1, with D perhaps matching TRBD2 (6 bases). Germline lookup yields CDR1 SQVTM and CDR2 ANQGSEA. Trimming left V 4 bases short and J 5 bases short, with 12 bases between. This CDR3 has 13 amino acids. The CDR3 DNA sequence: TGCAGCGTTGCCGAGGGCGGGGACAATGAGCAGTTCTTC. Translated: CSVAEGGDNEQFF.

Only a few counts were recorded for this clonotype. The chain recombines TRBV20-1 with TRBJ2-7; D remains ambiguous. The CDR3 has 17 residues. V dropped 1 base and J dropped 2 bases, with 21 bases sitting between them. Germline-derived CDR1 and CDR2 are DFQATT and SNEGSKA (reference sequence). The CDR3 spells CSARANHLTKTTYEQYF. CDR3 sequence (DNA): TGCAGTGCTAGAGCCAACCACCTCACTAAAACCACCTACGAGCAGTACTTC.

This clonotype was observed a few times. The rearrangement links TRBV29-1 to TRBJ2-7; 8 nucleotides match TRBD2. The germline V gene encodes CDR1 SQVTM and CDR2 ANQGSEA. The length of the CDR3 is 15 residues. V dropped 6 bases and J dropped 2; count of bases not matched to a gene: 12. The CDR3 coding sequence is TGCAGCGTGACCGGGGGGGCGAAAGGGACCTACGAGCAGTACTTC. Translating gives CSVTGGAKGTYEQYF.

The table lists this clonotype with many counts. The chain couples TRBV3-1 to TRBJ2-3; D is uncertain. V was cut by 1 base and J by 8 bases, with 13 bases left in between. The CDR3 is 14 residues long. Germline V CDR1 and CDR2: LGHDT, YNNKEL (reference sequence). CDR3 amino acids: CASSQGRTTGTQYF. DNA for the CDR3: TGTGCCAGCAGCCAAGGGCGGACCACGGGTACGCAGTATTTT.

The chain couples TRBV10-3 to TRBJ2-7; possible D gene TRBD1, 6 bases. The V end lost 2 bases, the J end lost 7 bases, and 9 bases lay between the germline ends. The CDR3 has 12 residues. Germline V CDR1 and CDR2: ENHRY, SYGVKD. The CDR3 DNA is TGTGCCATCAGTGAGCAGGGGCAAGAGCAGTACTTC. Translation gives CAISEQGQEQYF.

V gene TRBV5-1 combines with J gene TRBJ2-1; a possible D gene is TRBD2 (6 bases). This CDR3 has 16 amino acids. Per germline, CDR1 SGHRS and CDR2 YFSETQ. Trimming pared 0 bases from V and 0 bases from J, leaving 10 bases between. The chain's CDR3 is CASSLVSGISYNEQFF. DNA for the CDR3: TGCGCCAGCAGCTTGGTTAGCGGTATCTCCTACAATGAGCAGTTCTTC. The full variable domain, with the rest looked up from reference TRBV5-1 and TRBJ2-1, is KAGVTQTPRYLIKTRGQQVTLSCSPISGHRSVSWYQQTPGQGLQFLFEYFSETQRNKGNFPGRFSGRQFSNSRSEMNVSTLELGDSALYLCASSLVSGISYNEQFFGPGTRLTVL.

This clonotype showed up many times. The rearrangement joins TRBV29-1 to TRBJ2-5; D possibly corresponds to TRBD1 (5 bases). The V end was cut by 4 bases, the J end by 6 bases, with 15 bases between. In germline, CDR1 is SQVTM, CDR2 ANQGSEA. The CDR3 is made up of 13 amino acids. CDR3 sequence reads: CSVALRGPKTQYF. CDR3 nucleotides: TGCAGCGTTGCTCTAAGGGGTCCGAAGACCCAGTACTTC.

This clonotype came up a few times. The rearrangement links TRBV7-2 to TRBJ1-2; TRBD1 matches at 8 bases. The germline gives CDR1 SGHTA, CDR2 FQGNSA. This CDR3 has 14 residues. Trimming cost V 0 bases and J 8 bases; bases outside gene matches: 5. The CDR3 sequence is CASSLAVRGHGYTF. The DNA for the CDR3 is TGTGCCAGCAGCTTAGCGGTCAGGGGGCACGGCTACACCTTC.

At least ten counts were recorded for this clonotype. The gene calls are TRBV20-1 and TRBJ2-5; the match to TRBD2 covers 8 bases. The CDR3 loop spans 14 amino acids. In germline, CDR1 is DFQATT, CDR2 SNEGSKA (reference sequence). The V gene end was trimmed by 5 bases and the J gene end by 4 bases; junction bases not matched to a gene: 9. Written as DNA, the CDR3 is TGCAGTGCTGGAATTAGCGGGATTCCAGAGACCCAGTACTTC. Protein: CSAGISGIPETQYF.

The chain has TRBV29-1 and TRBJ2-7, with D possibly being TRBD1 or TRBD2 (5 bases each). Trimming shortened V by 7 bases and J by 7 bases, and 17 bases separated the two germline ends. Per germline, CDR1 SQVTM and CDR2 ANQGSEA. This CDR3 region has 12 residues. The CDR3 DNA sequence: TGCAGCGCAACGAGGGGTGGCGATGAGCAGTACTTC. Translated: CSATRGGDEQYF.

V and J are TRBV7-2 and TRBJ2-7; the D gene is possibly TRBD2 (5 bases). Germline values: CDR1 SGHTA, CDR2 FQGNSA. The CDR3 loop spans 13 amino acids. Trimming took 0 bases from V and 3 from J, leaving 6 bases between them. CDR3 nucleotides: TGTGCCAGCAGCTTAGCGAGGGTCTACGAGCAGTACTTC. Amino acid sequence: CASSLARVYEQYF.